Listed below are T cell receptor beta chains from one sample, sequenced in a study of human T cells and chemical hapten exposure. TCRdb reprocessed the RACE reads with MiXCR, giving one entry per CDR3 protein. This table holds 380,000 or so distinct CDR3 sequences, approximately 5% found once. Here the sequenced sample was whole blood, taken in connection with sensitization to the hapten diphenylcyclopropenone (DPC). These receptors all stem from a woman between 18 and 30 years old with alopecia areata. Some clones in this sample may be carry-over from other donors' samples. Each CDR3 is given with its conserved first and last residue. D genes are given only for firm matches. Some rows have no size entry. The others give once, few or many, or a class for an expanded clone.

v_gene,j_gene,abundance,d_gene,CDR3aa,CDR3nt
TRBV7-2,TRBJ1-5,few,.,CASSLVLSGYQPQHF,TGTGCCAGCAGCTTAGTTCTGTCAGGGTATCAGCCCCAGCATTTT
TRBV7-9,TRBJ1-2,many,.,CASSLGRVWYYGYTF,TGTGCCAGCAGTTTAGGCAGGGTTTGGTACTATGGCTACACCTTC
TRBV27,TRBJ2-7,many,TRBD2,CASSPYPSGGRIDEQYF,TGTGCCAGCAGTCCGTATCCTAGCGGGGGGCGGATCGACGAGCAGTACTTC
TRBV6-5,TRBJ2-1,many,TRBD1,CASRTGTGVGNEQFF,TGTGCCAGCAGAACCGGGACAGGAGTTGGCAATGAGCAGTTCTTC
TRBV5-1,TRBJ2-2,many,TRBD1,CASSLEGQELTGELFF,TGCGCCAGCAGCTTGGAGGGACAGGAACTCACCGGGGAGCTGTTTTTT
TRBV2,TRBJ2-5,.,.,CASERAETQYF,TGTGCCAGCGAAAGAGCAGAGACCCAGTACTTC
TRBV6-5,TRBJ1-1,few,.,CASTLTPSGDRGEAFF,TGTGCCAGCACCTTGACCCCCTCAGGGGACCGGGGTGAAGCTTTCTTT
TRBV15,TRBJ2-7,.,TRBD2,CATRRGGTYEQYF,TGTGCCACTCGCCGGGGGGGGACCTACGAGCAGTACTTC
TRBV7-2,TRBJ1-1,.,TRBD1,CASSFLGQGETEAFF,TGTGCCAGCAGCTTCTTGGGGCAGGGGGAGACTGAAGCTTTCTTT
TRBV10-3,TRBJ2-3,many,.,CAISESTGRDTQYF,TGTGCCATCAGTGAGTCAACAGGTAGAGATACGCAGTATTTT